This T cell receptor beta chain is drawn from a study of T cell responses to AZD1222 COVID-19 vaccine. With 7 bases clipped from V and 4 bases from J, the junction kept 4 bases outside the gene matches. The CDR3 extends over 12 amino acids. The germline V gene encodes CDR1 SNHLY and CDR2 FYNNEI. Note on this clone: Its specificity is not known.

The data were produced by immunoSEQ multiplex PCR, yet TCRdb's version contains in-frame clones alone and is incomplete. The sample holds fewer than 120,000 clones, approximately 94% seen once. Whole-study results and caveats: Reportedly, close to half of spike-specific TCRs are directed against unmutated variant regions. At 160-218 and 743-854, vaccine-associated CD4 TCRs were dominant, and they spanned spike. An increase in Spike-specific TCR breadth and depth was observed after two AZD1222 doses.

The clonotype comes from an adult who received the AZD1222 COVID-19 vaccine. This rearrangement joins TRBV2 to TRBJ2-7; 7 bases align to TRBD2. The sequenced sample was peripheral blood, obtained 28 days after the second AZD1222 dose. DNA of the CDR3: TGTGCCAGCAAATCTAGCGGATACGAGCAGTACTTC. The encoded protein is CASKSSGYEQYF. Looking up the rest from reference TRBV2 and TRBJ2-7 gives the full variable domain: EPEVTQTPSHQVTQMGQEVILRCVPISNHLYFYWYRQILGQKVEFLVSFYNNEISEKSEIFDDQFSVERPDGSNFTLKIRSTKLEDSAMYFCASKSSGYEQYFGPGTRLTVT.